This TCR beta chain stems from a study of blood T cell repertoires in COVID-19. This table comes from immunoSEQ multiplex PCR, and its TCRdb copy is limited to in-frame clones, with some not included. Of approximately 250,000 clones listed, around 83% were seen once; the top ten hold about 1.5%. The TCR originated in a woman aged 40 to 49 who had recovered from COVID-19. The material sequenced was peripheral blood.

The CDR3: CASSADRSSYNSPLHF. The CDR3 nucleotides are TGCGCCAGCAGCGCCGACAGGAGCTCCTATAATTCACCCCTCCACTTT. The chain recombines TRBV5-1 with TRBJ1-6, with D possibly matching TRBD1 (6 bases). The germline V gene encodes CDR1 SGHRS and CDR2 YFSETQ. The CDR3 length is 16 residues. V lost 4 bases, J lost 0 bases, and 11 bases lay in between.